The clone carrying this TCR beta chain was seen only a few times. The target antigen is unknown. The investigators amplified TCR beta CDR3 regions from RNA transcripts. A set of HTBI primers served as the primers for a first-round RT-PCR of the TCR CDR3. TCRdb ran MiXCR on the multiplex PCR reads and lists one entry per CDR3 protein. Of 370,000 or so distinct CDR3 sequences listed, roughly 14% are singletons. This entry belongs to a study of T cells in Graves' hyperthyroidism and ophthalmopathy. Points from the study as a whole: Ophthalmopathy, which appeared later, was predicted by the model a median about 6 months before onset.

CDR1 is SGHDT and CDR2 is YYEEEE in the germline V gene. The CDR3 spans 19 residues. V lost 0 bases to trimming and J lost 0 bases, with 16 bases between them. Source material: blood. The receptor was derived from a man aged 30-40 years with Graves' hyperthyroidism that later progressed to Graves' ophthalmopathy. The V call is TRBV5-6, the J call TRBJ2-6, with D perhaps being TRBD1 or TRBD2 (5 bases each). The CDR3 loop reads CASSLERAGFLSGANVLTF. The DNA of the CDR3 is TGTGCCAGCAGCTTGGAGAGGGCAGGGTTCCTCTCTGGGGCCAACGTCCTGACTTTC.